A single T cell receptor beta chain is shown here with its context. The antigen is not known. This CDR3 has 14 amino acids. The ends lost 3 bases at V and 10 bases at J; junction bases unmatched: 8. Germline values: CDR1 LGHNT, CDR2 FRNRAP. Primers: 60 Vbeta forward and 13 Jbeta reverse. As processed by the authors: Later analysis identified approximately 80 million unique TCR beta chains, approximately 11 million shared. Some clones are missing from TCRdb's copy, which holds only in-frame ones; the method was immunoSEQ multiplex PCR. V and J calls plus clone size are reproduced from that table; the DNA served to infer D and trimming. The table lists about 150,000 clones, around 78% of them singletons, with about 2% in the top ten. The sample originates from a study of cytomegalovirus exposure and HLA in healthy donors. Study-level results: There was a cluster of highly shared sequence variants that was likely a sequencing artifact. A list of more than 150 TCR beta chains associated with cytomegalovirus was given. Analysis was carried out at a later point, and it linked a missense DCLRE1C variant to TCR beta V- and J-gene trimming.

The specimen sequenced was PBMCs. The V and J genes are TRBV12-5 and TRBJ1-4; 7 nucleotides line up with TRBD1. This TCR was sampled from a female donor in good health and CMV-seropositive. CDR3 nucleotide sequence: TGTGCTAGTGGTTTCGGGACAGTCGGTGGAAAACTGTTTTTT. Translated, it gives CASGFGTVGGKLFF.